This paragraph covers one T cell receptor (beta chain) sequence. Antigen unknown. The record originates from a study of cytomegalovirus exposure and HLA in healthy donors. On the study more broadly: It was reported in a later analysis that the 120 validation repertoires used the same platform as the 666 first-cohort repertoires. General observations from the study: Rarity held for most TCR sequences, but there were some public TCRs that occurred in many donors. Some TCR beta chains (roughly 150 of them) were listed as cytomegalovirus-associated. Subsequent analysis of the 120 or so validation repertoires found a tendency for first-cohort TCR clusters to co-occur.

The V gene's germline CDR1 is MNHEY and CDR2 SMNVEV (reference sequence). The CDR3 extends over 16 amino acids. V was pared by 6 bases and J by 3 bases, with 19 bases between. Profiling relied on immunoSEQ multiplex PCR, and the TCRdb table lists in-frame clones only, not all of them. The data show fewer than 250,000 clones, around four fifths seen once. The V and J genes are TRBV27 and TRBJ2-3, with D possibly being TRBD1 (6 bases). The sequenced sample was PBMCs. The receptor was isolated from a woman younger than 30 in good health and CMV-seronegative. The chain's CDR3 is CASRTQGTDLTDTQYF. DNA for the CDR3: TGTGCCAGCAGGACCCAGGGGACCGATCTAACAGATACGCAGTATTTT.